Listed below are T cell receptor beta chains from one sample, sequenced in a study of blood T cell repertoires in COVID-19. The repertoire was sequenced with immunoSEQ multiplex PCR; TCRdb's copy has only in-frame clones and lacks some. The data contain 200,000 to 250,000 clones, roughly 84% of them singletons. The sequencing input was peripheral blood. The receptors here all came from a woman of 80 years or more with acute or convalescent COVID-19. The CDR3 runs from the conserved cysteine through the conserved F or W. A D gene is named only where the DNA matches it firmly. The size field is filled for only some rows; it gives once, few, many or a size class.

V gene,clone size,J gene,D gene,CDR3 protein,CDR3 DNA
TRBV4-1,few,TRBJ2-7,-,CASSQDRAGATYEQYF,TGCGCCAGCAGCCAAGATAGGGCGGGGGCGACCTACGAGCAGTACTTC
TRBV19,-,TRBJ1-2,-,CASSLPGQRIYGYTF,TGTGCCAGTAGTCTGCCAGGACAGAGAATCTATGGCTACACCTTC
TRBV3-1/TRBV3-2,-,TRBJ1-2,-,CASSQRGGVGYYGYTF,TGTGCCAGCAGCCAAAGGGGAGGGGTGGGTTACTATGGCTACACCTTC
TRBV19,-,TRBJ2-5,TRBD2,CASSIWASGGYQETQYF,TGTGCCAGTAGTATATGGGCGAGCGGGGGCTACCAAGAGACCCAGTACTTC
TRBV5-1,once,TRBJ1-1,-,CASSSQGSVNTEAFF,TGCGCCAGCAGCTCACAGGGATCGGTGAACACTGAAGCTTTCTTT
TRBV7-2,-,TRBJ2-7,TRBD2,CASSLWGGNYEQYF,TGTGCCAGCAGCCTTTGGGGGGGTAACTACGAGCAGTACTTC
TRBV5-8,-,TRBJ1-5,TRBD1,CASSLYRGQGQPQHF,TGTGCCAGCAGCCTCTACAGGGGGCAGGGTCAGCCCCAGCATTTT
TRBV4-3,-,TRBJ1-1,-,CASARGAGTEAFF,TGCGCCAGCGCGCGGGGTGCAGGCACTGAAGCTTTCTTT
TRBV24-1,-,TRBJ2-1,-,CATSEAGRGQFF,TGTGCCACCAGTGAGGCAGGGCGAGGGCAGTTCTTC
TRBV27,-,TRBJ1-2,-,CASSREGHYGYTF,TGTGCCAGCAGTCGCGAGGGCCACTATGGCTACACCTTC
TRBV7-9,-,TRBJ1-2,-,CASSLGIAGYTF,TGTGCCAGCAGCCTCGGGATAGCTGGCTACACCTTC
TRBV7-9,many,TRBJ2-3,TRBD2,CASSLRRTSGGTDTQYF,TGTGCCAGCAGCTTACGACGGACTAGCGGGGGCACAGATACGCAGTATTTT
TRBV28,-,TRBJ2-3,TRBD1,CASSLYRGTDTQYF,TGTGCCAGCAGTTTATACAGGGGAACAGATACGCAGTATTTT
TRBV11-2,-,TRBJ2-3,-,CASSLAEARTDTQYF,TGTGCCAGCAGCTTAGCAGAGGCCCGCACAGATACGCAGTATTTT
TRBV5-6,-,TRBJ1-5,TRBD1,CASSHGTAGNNQPQHF,TGTGCCAGCAGCCATGGGACAGCAGGGAATAATCAGCCCCAGCATTTT
TRBV7-3,once,TRBJ1-3,TRBD1,CASSLPRDRRDTIYF,TGTGCCAGCAGCTTACCTCGGGACAGGCGAGACACCATATATTTT
TRBV19,-,TRBJ1-2,TRBD1,CASSILPGQGADGYTF,TGTGCCAGTAGTATTTTACCGGGACAGGGGGCGGATGGCTACACCTTC
TRBV11-2,-,TRBJ2-5,TRBD2,CASSLGTSGGSRETQYF,TGTGCCAGCAGCTTAGGGACTAGCGGGGGGTCTCGGGAGACCCAGTACTTC
TRBV28,-,TRBJ1-4,-,CASSKTGNNEKLFF,TGTGCCAGCAGCAAAACGGGAAATAATGAAAAACTGTTTTTT
TRBV2,-,TRBJ1-1,-,CASSEDSLSLAFF,TGTGCCAGCAGTGAGGACTCACTAAGTCTAGCTTTCTTT
TRBV25-1,-,TRBJ1-4,-,CASRQANNEKLFF,TGTGCCAGCAGACAGGCCAATAATGAAAAACTGTTTTTT
TRBV7-8,-,TRBJ1-1,TRBD1,CASRAGTGGMNTEAFF,TGTGCCAGCAGGGCAGGGACAGGCGGCATGAACACTGAAGCTTTCTTT
TRBV28,-,TRBJ1-1,TRBD1,CASSLDPPWTGGIEAFF,TGTGCCAGCAGTTTAGACCCTCCTTGGACAGGGGGTATTGAAGCTTTCTTT
TRBV30,-,TRBJ1-2,TRBD1,CAFQPGTGGLGGYTF,TGTGCCTTCCAACCGGGGACAGGGGGGTTGGGGGGCTACACCTTC
TRBV12-3/TRBV12-4,-,TRBJ2-5,TRBD1,CASSRDRGETQYF,TGTGCCAGCAGTCGGGACAGGGGGGAGACCCAGTACTTC
TRBV9,-,TRBJ2-3,TRBD2,CASSKAGGPPDTQYF,TGTGCCAGCTCCAAGGCGGGGGGGCCACCCGATACGCAGTATTTT